One sample yielded the 27 T cell receptor beta chains listed below, sequenced in a study of blood T cell repertoires in COVID-19. The data were produced by immunoSEQ multiplex PCR, yet TCRdb's version contains in-frame clones alone and is incomplete. In the table there are about 140,000 clones, approximately 90% of which are singletons. The sample was peripheral blood. The receptors come from a woman older than 75 with acute or convalescent COVID-19.

The V call is TRBV5-1, the J call TRBJ1-4, with TRBD1 identical over 9 bases. The CDR3 sequence is 14 residues long. V lost 4 bases, J lost 8 bases, and 6 bases stayed unmatched. Germline V gene sequence: CDR1 SGHRS, CDR2 YFSETQ. CDR3 loop: CASSRTGEREKLFF. CDR3 bases: TGCGCCAGCAGCCGGACAGGGGAAAGGGAAAAACTGTTTTTT.

CDR3 residues: CASSFSSGGQYF. The CDR3 bases are TGTGCCAGCAGTTTCTCTAGCGGGGGACAGTATTTT. This chain connects TRBV12-3 or TRBV12-4 to TRBJ2-3, with 10 bases identical to TRBD2. Germline trimming cut 3 bases from V and 12 bases from J; bases unmatched to any gene: 3. The CDR3 spans 12 residues.

The rearrangement uses TRBV19 and TRBJ1-4, with 9 positions matching TRBD1. V lost 3 bases, J lost 7 bases, and 6 bases stayed unmatched. The CDR3 runs 15 residues. Germline V gene lookup returns CDR1 LNHDA and CDR2 SQIVND (reference sequence). The CDR3, as DNA: TGTGCCAGTAGTATCACAGGGGGCGATTTTGAAAAACTGTTTTTT. Encoded protein: CASSITGGDFEKLFF.

The rearrangement joins TRBV5-1 to TRBJ2-5, with 10 bases aligning to TRBD1. Germline CDR1 SGHRS, CDR2 YFSETQ. CDR3 length equals 16 residues. V was pared by 4 bases and J by 4 bases, with 10 bases of the junction left unmatched. The CDR3 bases are TGCGCCAGCAGCGGACAGGGACAGGGGATTAGAGAGACCCAGTACTTC. Translating it yields CASSGQGQGIRETQYF.

This chain connects TRBV7-2 to TRBJ1-5, with a weak D call TRBD1 (6 bases). The CDR3 loop spans 15 amino acids. Germline V gives CDR1 SGHTA, CDR2 FQGNSA. V was trimmed by 3 bases and J by 4 bases, leaving 13 bases between them. CDR3 sequence reads: CASSLMDSPNQPQHF. CDR3 DNA sequence: TGTGCCAGCAGCTTGATGGACAGCCCGAATCAGCCCCAGCATTTT.

The chain uses TRBV19 and TRBJ2-7, with D perhaps TRBD1 (5 bases). V was trimmed by 8 bases and J by 0 bases, leaving 5 bases between them. The CDR3 consists of 11 residues. From germline, CDR1 is LNHDA and CDR2 SQIVND (reference sequence). The CDR3 reads CASQGSYEQYF. CDR3 coding DNA: TGTGCCAGTCAGGGCTCCTACGAGCAGTACTTC.

The V and J genes are TRBV6-6 and TRBJ1-5; D not resolved. V was cut by 0 bases and J by 0 bases, with 9 bases left in between. This CDR3 has 16 amino acids. CDR1 is MNHNY, CDR2 SVGAGI, per germline (reference sequence). The CDR3 loop reads CASSYSSTFSNQPQHF. The DNA for the CDR3 is TGTGCCAGCAGTTACTCGTCTACCTTTAGCAATCAGCCCCAGCATTTT.

This chain links TRBV3-1 (or the pseudogene TRBV3-2) with TRBJ1-2, with D uncertain. The germline V gene encodes CDR1 LGHDT and CDR2 YNNKEL (reference sequence). This CDR3 is 14 amino acids long. Trimming stripped 3 bases from V and 0 bases from J, with 8 bases between. The CDR3 protein is CASSHLAANYGYTF. DNA for the CDR3: TGTGCCAGCAGCCATTTGGCAGCTAACTATGGCTACACCTTC.

This sequence joins TRBV2 and TRBJ1-5, with 7 bases that match TRBD1. CDR1 and CDR2 (germline): SNHLY, FYNNEI. This CDR3 has 15 residues. V gave up 4 bases and J gave up 3 bases; unmatched junction bases: 6. As DNA, the CDR3 is TGTGCCAGCAGTGCCCAACAGGGGTCCAATCAGCCCCAGCATTTT. Its protein is CASSAQQGSNQPQHF.

Concerning this clone: Other DNA variants within this sample encode the same CDR3. The J gene is TRBJ2-2, the V gene TRBV12-3 or TRBV12-4; 8 nucleotides align to TRBD1. The CDR3 is 13 residues long. J lost 5 bases, V lost 5 bases, and 1 base had no gene match. DNA for the CDR3: TGTGCCAGCAGTAACAGGGGGACCGGGGAGCTGTTTTTT. This encodes CASSNRGTGELFF.

This rearrangement joins TRBV2 to TRBJ1-2, with D possibly matching TRBD1 (6 bases). The CDR3 sequence is 11 residues long. Trimming removed 9 bases from V and 9 bases from J, with 14 bases in between. Looked up from germline, CDR1 is SNHLY and CDR2 is FYNNEI. The CDR3 bases are TGTGCCAGTAGAGGGGGGGACCGCTACACCTTC. Protein product: CASRGGDRYTF.

V and J are TRBV7-8 and TRBJ1-1, with D possibly matching TRBD1 (6 bases). CDR3 length: 16 residues. Germline V gene sequence: CDR1 SGHVS, CDR2 FQNEAQ. Deletions cut 5 bases from V and 2 bases from J, with 18 bases between. CDR3 in amino acids: CASSVVSGGLNTEAFF. The CDR3 coding sequence is TGTGCCAGCAGCGTAGTGTCGGGGGGGCTTAACACTGAAGCTTTCTTT.

The rearrangement joins TRBV19 to TRBJ1-5, with D possibly matching TRBD1 (5 bases). The V gene's germline CDR1 is LNHDA and CDR2 SQIVND (reference sequence). CDR3 length: 16 residues. Trimming removed 8 bases from V and 0 bases from J, with 17 bases in between. CDR3 nucleotide sequence: TGTGCCAGTTGGTACAGGACCCCTTATAGCAATCAGCCCCAGCATTTT. This encodes CASWYRTPYSNQPQHF.

This clone was counted only a few times. The CDR3 sequence: CASSTDQGVRGEQYF. DNA of the CDR3: TGTGCCAGCAGCACAGACCAAGGGGTGCGGGGCGAGCAGTACTTC. V and J are TRBV5-4 and TRBJ2-7; TRBD2 is a possible D gene (6 bases). This CDR3 is 15 amino acids long. Trimming took off 4 bases at V and 6 bases at J, with 20 bases between the two ends. Germline V gene lookup returns CDR1 SGHNT and CDR2 YYREEE (reference sequence).

The rearrangement joins TRBV7-9 to TRBJ2-7; TRBD1 matches at 8 bases. V was pared by 2 bases and J by 1 base, with 7 bases of the junction left unmatched. The CDR3 length is 16 residues. Germline V gene lookup returns CDR1 SEHNR and CDR2 FQNEAQ (reference sequence). The CDR3 region has the DNA TGTGCCAGCAGCTTACCCGCTACAGGGGGATCCTACGAGCAGTACTTC. Translation gives CASSLPATGGSYEQYF.

The genes are TRBV5-4 and TRBJ2-5, with D possibly TRBD2 on 7 matching bases. Trimming removed 7 bases from V and 5 bases from J, with 21 bases in between. The germline gives CDR1 SGHNT, CDR2 YYREEE (reference sequence). The CDR3 spans 15 residues. CDR3 in amino acids: CASALIGGAAETQYF. CDR3 bases: TGTGCCAGCGCCTTAATAGGGGGGGCGGCGGAGACCCAGTACTTC.

The CDR3, as DNA: TGTGCCATTACCGGGACAGGGAACTATGGCTACACCTTC. It translates to CAITGTGNYGYTF. This chain uses TRBV10-3 with TRBJ1-2, with 9 bases identical to TRBD1. The V gene end was trimmed by 9 bases and the J gene end by 2 bases; junction bases not matched to a gene: 4. The germline gives CDR1 ENHRY, CDR2 SYGVKD. This CDR3 contains 13 residues.

V and J are TRBV5-1 and TRBJ1-1; possibly TRBD1 for D (5 bases). The CDR3 extends over 14 amino acids. V was pared by 3 bases and J by 5 bases, with 14 bases between. Germline V gene data show CDR1 as SGHRS and CDR2 as YFSETQ. The CDR3 region has the DNA TGCGCCAGCAGCTCCGGGGGGACGGGGACTGAAGCTTTCTTT. This translates into CASSSGGTGTEAFF.

The chain is built from TRBV11-2 and TRBJ2-2; 7 bases are shared with TRBD1. The CDR3 has 16 residues. Germline V gives CDR1 SGHAT, CDR2 FQNNGV. Germline trimming cut 4 bases from V and 2 bases from J; bases unmatched to any gene: 7. The CDR3 loop reads CASSSLDRDNTGELFF. In DNA, the CDR3 is TGTGCCAGCAGCTCCCTCGACAGGGATAACACCGGGGAGCTGTTTTTT.

This clone appeared a single time. The chain employs TRBV30 and TRBJ2-7; 7 bases line up with TRBD2. V was clipped by 0 bases and J by 6 bases; unmatched bases: 5. This CDR3 contains 13 residues. Germline CDR1 GTSNPN, CDR2 SVGIG (reference sequence). The CDR3 DNA reads as TGTGCCTGGAGTGTAAAGGGAGGGGTCGAGCAGTACTTC. This sequence encodes CAWSVKGGVEQYF. The entire variable domain, with the rest obtained from reference TRBV30 and TRBJ2-7, is as follows: SQTIHQWPATLVQPVGSPLSLECTVEGTSNPNLYWYRQAAGRGLQLLFYSVGIGQISSEVPQNLSASRPQDRQFILSSKKLLLSDSGFYLCAWSVKGGVEQYFGPGTRLTVT.

This clone was found once. J is TRBJ2-1 and V is TRBV19; the D gene is possibly TRBD1 (6 bases). The V gene lost 6 bases and the J gene lost 5 bases, with 17 bases spanning the gap. Per germline, CDR1 LNHDA and CDR2 SQIVND (reference sequence). There are 15 residues in the CDR3. CDR3 in DNA: TGTGCCAGTAGCCGGACAGCCTCAAGACACAATGAGCAGTTCTTC. It translates to CASSRTASRHNEQFF.

For this clone: Other nucleotide sequences in the sample specify the same CDR3. The chain has TRBV7-2 and TRBJ1-2; 7 bases fit TRBD1. Germline-derived CDR1 and CDR2 are SGHTA and FQGNSA. V gave up 3 bases and J gave up 2 bases; unmatched junction bases: 3. The CDR3 totals 14 residues. The CDR3 is CASSLGQINYGYTF. In DNA form, the CDR3 reads TGTGCCAGCAGCTTGGGACAGATAAACTATGGCTACACCTTC.

This chain uses TRBV11-2 with TRBJ2-2; D gene unclear. Germline V gene lookup returns CDR1 SGHAT and CDR2 FQNNGV. The CDR3 totals 14 residues. The V and J ends lost 3 bases and 5 bases respectively, with 10 bases between them. The CDR3 reads CASSFTTKTGELFF. CDR3 DNA: TGTGCCAGCAGCTTTACGACAAAAACCGGGGAGCTGTTTTTT.

This chain uses TRBV15 with TRBJ1-4; 7 nucleotides agree with TRBD1. The V gene end was trimmed by 2 bases and the J gene end by 5 bases; junction bases not matched to a gene: 14. Germline V gene data show CDR1 as LNHNV and CDR2 as YYDKDF (reference sequence). The CDR3 sequence is 18 residues long. CDR3 region: CATSRPGQPSTRNEKLFF. DNA for the CDR3: TGTGCCACCAGCAGACCGGGACAGCCTAGCACAAGAAATGAAAAACTGTTTTTT.

The V and J genes are TRBV12-5 and TRBJ2-3, with 7 positions matching TRBD1. Looked up from germline, CDR1 is LGHNT and CDR2 is FRNRAP. This CDR3 has 15 residues. V dropped 1 base and J dropped 7; count of bases not matched to a gene: 8. CDR3: CASGLGGTAFYTQYF. As DNA, the CDR3 is TGTGCTAGTGGTTTGGGGGGGACAGCCTTCTATACGCAGTATTTT.

The V and J genes are TRBV20-1 and TRBJ2-3; 8 bases fit TRBD2. There are 14 residues in the CDR3. Germline CDR1 and CDR2: DFQATT and SNEGSKA (reference sequence). The trim removed 3 bases at V and 6 bases at J, leaving 8 bases unmatched. CDR3 sequence (DNA): TGCAGTGCTAGTCGGGGGGGACTTGAGGATACGCAGTATTTT. This gives the protein CSASRGGLEDTQYF.

The rearrangement uses TRBV4-1 and TRBJ2-3; weak D call: TRBD2 (6 bases). CDR1 and CDR2 (germline): MGHRA, YSYEKL. Trimming took 2 bases from V and 0 from J, leaving 12 bases between them. This CDR3 is 16 amino acids long. CDR3 DNA: TGCGCCAGCAGCCAACTAATTCGGGGGAGCACAGATACGCAGTATTTT. It yields the protein CASSQLIRGSTDTQYF.